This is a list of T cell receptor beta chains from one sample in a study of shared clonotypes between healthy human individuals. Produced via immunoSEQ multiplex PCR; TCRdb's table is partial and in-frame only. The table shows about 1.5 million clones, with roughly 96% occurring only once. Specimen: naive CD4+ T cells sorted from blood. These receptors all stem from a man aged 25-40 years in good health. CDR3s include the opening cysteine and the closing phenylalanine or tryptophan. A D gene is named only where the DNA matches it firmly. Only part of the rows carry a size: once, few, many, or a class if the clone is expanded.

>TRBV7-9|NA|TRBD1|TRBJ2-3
TGTGCCAGCAGCACAGGGGCAGATACGCAGTATTTT
CASSTGADTQYF
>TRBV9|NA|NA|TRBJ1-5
TGTGCCAGCAGCGTAGGTGACTTTTACGATCAGCCCCAGCATTTT
CASSVGDFYDQPQHF
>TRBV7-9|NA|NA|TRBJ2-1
TGTGCCAGCAGCTTAGAAGGGCCAAGGGGGAATGAGCAGTTCTTC
CASSLEGPRGNEQFF
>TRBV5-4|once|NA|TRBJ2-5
TGTGCCAGCAGCTGGGGTCTCCTGGAGACCCAGTACTTC
CASSWGLLETQYF
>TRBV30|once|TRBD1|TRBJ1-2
TGTGCCTGGGCAAGACACCGGGACAGGGGGTTCCGTGGCTACACCTTC
CAWARHRDRGFRGYTF
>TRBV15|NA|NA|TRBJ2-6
TGTGCCACCAGAGCAGACTCTGGGGCCAACGTCCTGACTTTC
CATRADSGANVLTF
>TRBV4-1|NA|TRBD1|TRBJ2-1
TGCGCCAGCAGCCAAGATCCCGGGACAGGGATTTTAGATGAGCAGTTCTTC
CASSQDPGTGILDEQFF
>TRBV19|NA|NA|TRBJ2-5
TGTGCCAGTAGTATAGTGGGAAAAGAGACCCAGTACTTC
CASSIVGKETQYF
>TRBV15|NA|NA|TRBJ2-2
TGTGCCACCAGCAGAGATAAAGGGAGCGACAACACCGGGGAGCTGTTTTTT
CATSRDKGSDNTGELFF
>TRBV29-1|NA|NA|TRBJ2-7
TGCAGCGTTCTAAGGCTTGGGGGGCCCTACGAGCAGTACTTC
CSVLRLGGPYEQYF
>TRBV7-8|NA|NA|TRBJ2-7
TGTGCCAGCAGCTTAGCGGCGTCCTACGAGCAGTACTTC
CASSLAASYEQYF
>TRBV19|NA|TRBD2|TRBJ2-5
TGTGCCAGTACCCCGACAGCGGGAGCCACCGAGACCCAGTACTTC
CASTPTAGATETQYF
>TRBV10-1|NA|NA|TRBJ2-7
TGCGCCGCCGAAAGACAGGCCCGGATCTACGAGCAGTACTTC
CAAERQARIYEQYF
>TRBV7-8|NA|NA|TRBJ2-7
TGTGCCAGCAGCTTAGAGGGCAGCGATAGAGATAACTACGAGCAGTACTTC
CASSLEGSDRDNYEQYF
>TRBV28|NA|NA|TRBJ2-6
TGTGCCAGCAGCACCTTGCAGTGGGGGGCCAACGTCCTGACTTTC
CASSTLQWGANVLTF
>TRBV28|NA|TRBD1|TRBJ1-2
TGTGCCAGCAGTTTAGGGGGACAGGGTCCCTATGGCTACACCTTC
CASSLGGQGPYGYTF
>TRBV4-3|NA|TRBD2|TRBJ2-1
TGCGCCAGCAGCCTGATTAGCGGGAGCGGGACGCCGAACTACAATGAGCAGTTCTTC
CASSLISGSGTPNYNEQFF
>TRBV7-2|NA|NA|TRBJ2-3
TGTGCCAGCAGCCCAAACAGGGCAGATACGCAGTATTTT
CASSPNRADTQYF
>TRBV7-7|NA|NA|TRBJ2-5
TGTGCCAGCAGCGAAACGACAAGAAAAGAGACCCAGTACTTC
CASSETTRKETQYF
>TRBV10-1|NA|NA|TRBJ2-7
TGCGCCAGCAGTGAAGGATTGGTGGGCTACGAGCAGTACTTC
CASSEGLVGYEQYF
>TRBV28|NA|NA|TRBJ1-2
TGTGCCAGCAGTTCCCCAGGCGGAAGTAACTATGGCTACACCTTC
CASSSPGGSNYGYTF
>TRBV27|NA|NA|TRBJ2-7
TGTGCCAGCAGTTGGGCCCGGGACTCCTACGAGCAGTACTTC
CASSWARDSYEQYF
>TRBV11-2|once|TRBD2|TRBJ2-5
TGTGCCAGCTCGGAAAGCGGGAGGCTGGGTCCAGAGACCCAGTACTTC
CASSESGRLGPETQYF
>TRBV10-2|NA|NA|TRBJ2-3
TGCGCCAGCAGTGAGCTCAGGGACCAACTTTTCACAGATACGCAGTATTTT
CASSELRDQLFTDTQYF
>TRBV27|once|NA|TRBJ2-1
TGTGCCAGCAACATCAGCTCCTACAATGAGCAGTTCTTC
CASNISSYNEQFF
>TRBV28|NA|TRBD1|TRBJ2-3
TGTGCCAGCAGTCCCCCGGGACAGGGGGCGGTGGATACGCAGTATTTT
CASSPPGQGAVDTQYF
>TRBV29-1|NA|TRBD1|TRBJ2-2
TGCAGCGTTGGTGACAGGGTGACCGGGGAGCTGTTTTTT
CSVGDRVTGELFF
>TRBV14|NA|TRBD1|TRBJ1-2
TGTGCCAGCAGCCAAATGACAGGGAACTATGGCTACACCTTC
CASSQMTGNYGYTF
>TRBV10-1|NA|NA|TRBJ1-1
TGCGCCAGCAGTGAGACGAGTCCTCAAGGAGCTTTCTTT
CASSETSPQGAFF
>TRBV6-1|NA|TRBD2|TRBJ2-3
TGTGCCAGCAGTGAAGAGGCACAACGGACTAGGCGCACAGATACGCAGTATTTT
CASSEEAQRTRRTDTQYF
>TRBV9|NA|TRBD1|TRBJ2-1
TGTGCCAGCTCCGTACAGGGGGTTTATAGTAATGAGCAGTTCTTC
CASSVQGVYSNEQFF
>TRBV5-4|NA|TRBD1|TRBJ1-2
TGTGCCAGCAGCATCTCGACAGGGGGTATGGTCATCTATGGCTACACCTTC
CASSISTGGMVIYGYTF
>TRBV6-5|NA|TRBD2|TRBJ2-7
TGTGCCAGCAGTCTAGCGGGAGGGTCCTACGAGCAGTACTTC
CASSLAGGSYEQYF